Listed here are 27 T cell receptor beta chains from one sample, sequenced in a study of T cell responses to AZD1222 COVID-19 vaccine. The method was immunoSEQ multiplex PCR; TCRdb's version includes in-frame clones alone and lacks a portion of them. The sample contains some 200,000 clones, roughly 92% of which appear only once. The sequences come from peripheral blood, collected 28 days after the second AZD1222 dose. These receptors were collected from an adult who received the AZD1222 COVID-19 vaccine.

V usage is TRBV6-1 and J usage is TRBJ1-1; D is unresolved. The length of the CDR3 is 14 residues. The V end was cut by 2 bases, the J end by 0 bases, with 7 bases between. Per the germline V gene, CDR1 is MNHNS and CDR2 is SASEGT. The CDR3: CASSELRLNTEAFF. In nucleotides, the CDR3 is TGTGCCAGCAGTGAACTTAGGTTGAACACTGAAGCTTTCTTT.

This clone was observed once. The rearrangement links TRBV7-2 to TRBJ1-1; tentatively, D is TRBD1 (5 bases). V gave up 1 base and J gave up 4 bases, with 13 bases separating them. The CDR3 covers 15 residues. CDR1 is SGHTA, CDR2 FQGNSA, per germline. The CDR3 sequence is CASSLDWRGGTEAFF. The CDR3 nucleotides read TGTGCCAGCAGCTTAGATTGGAGGGGAGGCACTGAAGCTTTCTTT.

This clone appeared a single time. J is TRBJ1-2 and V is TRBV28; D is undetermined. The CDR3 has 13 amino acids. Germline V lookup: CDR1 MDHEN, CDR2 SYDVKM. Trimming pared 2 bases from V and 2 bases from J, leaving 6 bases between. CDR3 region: CASSLDGNYGYTF. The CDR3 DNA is TGTGCCAGCAGTTTAGACGGAAACTATGGCTACACCTTC.

CDR3 protein: CASSAPGQELDEQFF. The CDR3 region has the DNA TGTGCCAGCAGCGCCCCGGGACAGGAGTTGGATGAGCAGTTCTTC. The chain couples TRBV5-6 to TRBJ2-1; TRBD1 agrees at 8 bases. This CDR3 has 15 residues. V lost 4 bases and J lost 8; bases outside the gene matches: 11. CDR1 SGHDT and CDR2 YYEEEE come from the germline V gene.

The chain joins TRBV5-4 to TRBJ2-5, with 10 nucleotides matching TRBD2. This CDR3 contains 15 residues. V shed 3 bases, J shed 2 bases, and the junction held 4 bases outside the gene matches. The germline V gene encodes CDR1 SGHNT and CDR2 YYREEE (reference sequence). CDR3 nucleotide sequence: TGTGCCAGCAGCTCGAGACTAGCGGGTCAAGAGACCCAGTACTTC. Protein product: CASSSRLAGQETQYF. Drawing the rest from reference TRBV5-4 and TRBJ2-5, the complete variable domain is ETGVTQSPTHLIKTRGQQVTLRCSSQSGHNTVSWYQQALGQGPQFIFQYYREEENGRGNFPPRFSGLQFPNYSSELNVNALELDDSALYLCASSSRLAGQETQYFGPGTRLLVL.

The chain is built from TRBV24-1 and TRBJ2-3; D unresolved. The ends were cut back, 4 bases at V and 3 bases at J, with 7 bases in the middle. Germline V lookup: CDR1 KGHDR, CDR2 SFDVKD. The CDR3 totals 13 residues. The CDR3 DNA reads TGTGCCACCAGTGAAGCCCGGACAGATACGCAGTATTTT. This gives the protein CATSEARTDTQYF.

The CDR3 region is CASSQGIAGPTDTQYF. CDR3 nucleotide sequence: TGCGCCAGCAGCCAGGGGATAGCGGGACCCACAGATACGCAGTATTTT. The V gene is TRBV4-3, the J gene TRBJ2-3; 8 bases map to TRBD2. The CDR3 runs 16 residues. V shed 3 bases, J shed 2 bases, and the junction held 7 bases outside the gene matches. The germline CDR1 and CDR2 sequences are LGHNA and YSLEER.

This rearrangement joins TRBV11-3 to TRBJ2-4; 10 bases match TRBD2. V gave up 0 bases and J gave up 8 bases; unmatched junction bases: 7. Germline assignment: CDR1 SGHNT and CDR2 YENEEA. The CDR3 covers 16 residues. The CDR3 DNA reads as TGTGCCAGCAGCTTAGATAGTTCTAGCGGGGGATACATTCAGTACTTC. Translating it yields CASSLDSSSGGYIQYF. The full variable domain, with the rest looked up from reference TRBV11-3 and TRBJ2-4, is EAGVVQSPRYKIIEKKQPVAFWCNPISGHNTLYWYLQNLGQGPELLIRYENEEAVDDSQLPKDRFSAERLKGVDSTLKIQPAELGDSAVYLCASSLDSSSGGYIQYFGAGTRLSVL.

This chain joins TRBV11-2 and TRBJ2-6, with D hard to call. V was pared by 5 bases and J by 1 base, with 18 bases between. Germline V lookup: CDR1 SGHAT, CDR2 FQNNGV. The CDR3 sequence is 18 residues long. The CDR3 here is CASSTRDKLPSGANVLTF. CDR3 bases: TGTGCCAGCAGCACGCGTGACAAGCTGCCTTCTGGGGCCAACGTCCTGACTTTC.

The CDR3 DNA follows: TGCGCCAGCAGCCAACCGCCCGGGGAGACCCAGTACTTC. It yields the protein CASSQPPGETQYF. This rearrangement joins TRBV4-1 to TRBJ2-5, with D unresolved. V was shortened by 2 bases and J by 5 bases, with 9 bases between the two germline ends. This CDR3 has 13 amino acids. Looked up from germline, CDR1 is MGHRA and CDR2 is YSYEKL.

CDR3 in DNA: TGTGCCAGCAGAGACCTGGTCACTGAAGCTTTCTTT. It codes for CASRDLVTEAFF. The rearrangement uses TRBV28 and TRBJ1-1; the D is unclear. Deletions cut 6 bases from V and 4 bases from J, with 9 bases between. CDR3 length: 12 amino acids. Germline V gene sequence: CDR1 MDHEN, CDR2 SYDVKM.

The CDR3 loop reads CASSHGFYGYTF. CDR3 nucleotides: TGTGCCAGCAGCCATGGCTTCTATGGCTACACCTTC. The gene calls are TRBV3-1 (or the pseudogene TRBV3-2) and TRBJ1-2; D is unresolved. The CDR3 is 12 residues long. The germline CDR1 and CDR2 sequences are LGHDT and YNNKEL (reference sequence). Trimming left V 3 bases short and J 4 bases short, with 6 bases between.

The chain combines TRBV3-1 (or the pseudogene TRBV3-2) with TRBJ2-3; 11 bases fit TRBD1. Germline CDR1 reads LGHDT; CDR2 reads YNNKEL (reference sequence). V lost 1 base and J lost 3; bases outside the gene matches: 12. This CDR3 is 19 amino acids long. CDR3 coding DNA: TGTGCCAGCAGCCAAGGTAGGACAGGGGGCTCGTTTGGAACAGATACGCAGTATTTT. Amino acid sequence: CASSQGRTGGSFGTDTQYF.

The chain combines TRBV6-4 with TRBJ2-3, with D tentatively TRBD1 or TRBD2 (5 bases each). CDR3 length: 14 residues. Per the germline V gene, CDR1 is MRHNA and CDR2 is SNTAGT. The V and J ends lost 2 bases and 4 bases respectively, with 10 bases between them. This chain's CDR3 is CASSDRDAPDTQYF. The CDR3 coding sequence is TGTGCCAGCAGTGACAGGGACGCCCCAGATACGCAGTATTTT.

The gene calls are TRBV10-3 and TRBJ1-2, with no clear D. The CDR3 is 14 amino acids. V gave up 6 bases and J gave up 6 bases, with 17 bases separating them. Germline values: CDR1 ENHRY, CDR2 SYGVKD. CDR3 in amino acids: CAIRSDGRLDGYTF. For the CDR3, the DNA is TGTGCCATCAGGTCGGACGGACGTCTGGATGGCTACACCTTC.

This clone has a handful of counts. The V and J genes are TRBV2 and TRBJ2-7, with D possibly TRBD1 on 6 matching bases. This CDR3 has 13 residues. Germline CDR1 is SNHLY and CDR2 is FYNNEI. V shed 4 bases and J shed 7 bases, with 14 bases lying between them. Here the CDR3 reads CASSGRGRGEQYF. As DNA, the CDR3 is TGTGCCAGCAGTGGCAGGGGACGAGGGGAGCAGTACTTC.

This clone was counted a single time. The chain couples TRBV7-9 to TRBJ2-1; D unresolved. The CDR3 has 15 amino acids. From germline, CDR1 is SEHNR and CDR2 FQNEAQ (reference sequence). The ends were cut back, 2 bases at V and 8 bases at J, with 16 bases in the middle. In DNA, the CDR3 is TGTGCCAGCAGCTTATCACGCGCCAGACGGGATGAGCAGTTCTTC. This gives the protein CASSLSRARRDEQFF.

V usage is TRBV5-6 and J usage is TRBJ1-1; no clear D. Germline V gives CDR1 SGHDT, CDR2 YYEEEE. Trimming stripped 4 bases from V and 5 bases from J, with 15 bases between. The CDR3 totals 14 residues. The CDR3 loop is CASSLERRRTEAFF. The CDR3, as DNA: TGTGCCAGCAGCCTGGAGAGGAGGAGGACTGAAGCTTTCTTT.

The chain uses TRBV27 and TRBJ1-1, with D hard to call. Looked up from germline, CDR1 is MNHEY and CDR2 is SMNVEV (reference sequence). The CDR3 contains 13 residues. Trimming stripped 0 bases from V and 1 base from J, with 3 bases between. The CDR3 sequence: CASSLSENTEAFF. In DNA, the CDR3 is TGTGCCAGCAGTTTATCAGAGAACACTGAAGCTTTCTTT.

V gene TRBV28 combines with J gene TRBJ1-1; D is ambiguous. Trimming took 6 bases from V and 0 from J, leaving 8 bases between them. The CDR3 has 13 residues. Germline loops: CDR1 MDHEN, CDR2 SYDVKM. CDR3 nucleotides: TGTGCCAGCAGCCCCAGGATGAACACTGAAGCTTTCTTT. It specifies CASSPRMNTEAFF.

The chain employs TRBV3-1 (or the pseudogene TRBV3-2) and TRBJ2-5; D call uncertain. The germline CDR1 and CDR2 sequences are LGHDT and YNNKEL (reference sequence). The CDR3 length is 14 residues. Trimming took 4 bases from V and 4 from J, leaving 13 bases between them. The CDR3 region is CASSRVGGIETQYF. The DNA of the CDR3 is TGTGCCAGCAGCCGGGTAGGCGGAATAGAGACCCAGTACTTC.

For the CDR3, the DNA is TGTGCCAGCAGTCCGAGACAGGGCGTTAATTCACCCCTCCACTTT. This gives the protein CASSPRQGVNSPLHF. V and J are TRBV27 and TRBJ1-6; 7 positions match TRBD1. In germline, CDR1 is MNHEY, CDR2 SMNVEV (reference sequence). With 5 bases clipped from V and 6 bases from J, the junction kept 7 bases outside the gene matches. This CDR3 has 15 residues.

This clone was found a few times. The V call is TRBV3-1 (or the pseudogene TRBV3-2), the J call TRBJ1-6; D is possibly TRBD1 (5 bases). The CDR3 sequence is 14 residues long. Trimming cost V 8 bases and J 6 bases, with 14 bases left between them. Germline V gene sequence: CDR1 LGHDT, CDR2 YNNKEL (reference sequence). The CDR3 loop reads CASEQPGRNSPLHF. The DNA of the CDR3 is TGTGCCAGCGAGCAGCCGGGGCGTAATTCACCCCTCCACTTT.

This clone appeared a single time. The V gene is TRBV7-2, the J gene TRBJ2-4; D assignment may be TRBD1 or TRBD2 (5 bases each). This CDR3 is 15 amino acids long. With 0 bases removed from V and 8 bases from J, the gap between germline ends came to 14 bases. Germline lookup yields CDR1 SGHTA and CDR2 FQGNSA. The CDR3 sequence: CASSLAGDRGDIQYF. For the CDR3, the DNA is TGTGCCAGCAGCTTAGCGGGGGACCGTGGGGACATTCAGTACTTC.

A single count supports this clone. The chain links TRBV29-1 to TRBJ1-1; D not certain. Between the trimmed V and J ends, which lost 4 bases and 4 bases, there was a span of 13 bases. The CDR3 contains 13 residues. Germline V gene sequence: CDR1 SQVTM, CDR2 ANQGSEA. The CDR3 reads CSVGVSIGTEAFF. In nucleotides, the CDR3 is TGCAGCGTTGGGGTGTCCATCGGCACTGAAGCTTTCTTT.

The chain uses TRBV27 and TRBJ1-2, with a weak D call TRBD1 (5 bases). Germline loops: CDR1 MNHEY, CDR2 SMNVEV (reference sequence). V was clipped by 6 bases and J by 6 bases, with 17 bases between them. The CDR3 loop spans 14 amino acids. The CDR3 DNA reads TGTGCCAGCAGCCTATCTCCGGGACCCCATGGCTACACCTTC. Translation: CASSLSPGPHGYTF.

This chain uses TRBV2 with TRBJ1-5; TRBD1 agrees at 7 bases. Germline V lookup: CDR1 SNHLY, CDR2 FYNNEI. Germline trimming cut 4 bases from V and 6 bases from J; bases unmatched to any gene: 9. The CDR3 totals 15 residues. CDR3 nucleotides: TGTGCCAGCAGTGTACAGGGGTTGTTTGTTCAGCCCCAGCATTTT. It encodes CASSVQGLFVQPQHF.